The source of this TCR beta chain is a study of T cell repertoires in cytomegalovirus infection (dated by TCRdb to the late 2010s). Turning to the overall study: Recently identified HLA-C-restricted CMV epitopes, whose presentation resists viral immunomodulation, were targeted by peptide stimulations together with well-studied HLA-B-restricted epitopes. Because public TCR beta signatures pointed to carriage of CMV infection together with the matching HLA type, the HLA type of each donor mattered for the analysis. The paper as a whole reports these results and caveats: In both this cohort and an independent cohort of 300 to 450 donors, the cumulative frequency of public TCR beta family members distinguished carriers of CMV infection plus the relevant HLA type. In the ex vivo response, HLA-C-restricted CMV-specific TCR beta clonotypes were dominant, and in two of eight donors the single most frequent clonotype came from this HLA-C-restricted group.

The sequencing machine was an Illumina HiSeq 1500. TCRdb cleaned the public reads at Q25 with fastp, built clones with MiXCR and kept in-frame beta chains. Every CDR3 protein is listed once, alongside the most common genes and DNA of its rows. This sample holds 450,000 to 600,000 distinct CDR3 sequences; roughly 46% were observed only once. Of the sample, around two fifths falls within the top ten clones. V loses 5 bases at its end and J loses 6 bases; junction bases beyond the gene matches: 4. From a lookup of the germline V gene, CDR1 and CDR2 are SGHTA and FQGNSA. Including the terminal cysteine and phenylalanine, the CDR3 comprises 15 residues. Just the 45-base CDR3 DNA is kept, in frame starting at base 1. The treatment or condition tag for this specimen amounts to: in vitro stimulation with specific CMV peptide epitopes to enrich CMV-specific T cells. There are many counts of this clonotype. No cognate antigen has been identified for it. No base quality values were provided; no much bigger clone lies one nucleotide off.

This chain joins TRBV7-2 to TRBJ2-3; the junction holds 14 bases that match TRBD2. The source is a human donor in good health (CMV status not recorded). Some clones in this sample may be carry-over from other donors' samples. Sequenced here: cultured PBMCs, sampled from culture after CMV antigen stimulation. Here is the DNA: TGTGCCAGCAGCCGGGGACTAGCGGGGGCGGATACGCAGTATTTT. Its protein product is CASSRGLAGADTQYF.